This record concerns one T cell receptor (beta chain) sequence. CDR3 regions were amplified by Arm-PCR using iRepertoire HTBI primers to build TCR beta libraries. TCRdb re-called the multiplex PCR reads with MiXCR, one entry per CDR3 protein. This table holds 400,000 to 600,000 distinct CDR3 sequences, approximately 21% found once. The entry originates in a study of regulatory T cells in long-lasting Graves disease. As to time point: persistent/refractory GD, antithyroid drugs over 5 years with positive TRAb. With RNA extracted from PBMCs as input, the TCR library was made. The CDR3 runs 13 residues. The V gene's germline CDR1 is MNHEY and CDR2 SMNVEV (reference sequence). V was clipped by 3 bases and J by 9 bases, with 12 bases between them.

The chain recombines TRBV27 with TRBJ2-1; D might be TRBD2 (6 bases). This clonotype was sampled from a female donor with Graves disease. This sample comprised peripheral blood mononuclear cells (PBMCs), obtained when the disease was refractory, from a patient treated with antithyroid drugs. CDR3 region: CASSLVGGGEQFF. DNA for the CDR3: TGTGCCAGCAGTTTGGTGGGAGGTGGTGAGCAGTTCTTC.